This T cell receptor beta chain was captured in a study of blood T cell repertoires in COVID-19. Looked up from germline, CDR1 is SQVTM and CDR2 is ANQGSEA. This CDR3 contains 17 residues. V was shortened by 4 bases and J by 4 bases, with 25 bases between the two germline ends. Original methodology: Scientists estimated how many nucleated cells there were by amplifying reference gene primers. Profiling relied on immunoSEQ multiplex PCR, and the TCRdb table lists in-frame clones only, not all of them. Clone size and the V and J calls come from that table; the DNA yielded D and trimming. The sample shows about 200,000 clones, roughly 87% of them seen only once. Recruits, aged about 18 to 95 years, lived in 20 to 30 US areas. Allocation to cohorts depended on clinical history reported by the participants.

The sample taken for sequencing was PBMCs or T cells enriched from blood (not recorded which). The sequence was obtained from a woman aged 40 to 50 with acute COVID-19. The V and J genes are TRBV29-1 and TRBJ1-1, with D perhaps TRBD1 (5 bases). The CDR3 is CSVVGSLAGSRRTEAFF. The CDR3 nucleotides are TGCAGCGTTGTCGGTAGCCTGGCAGGGTCGAGACGCACTGAAGCTTTCTTT.